The T cell receptor beta chain under discussion was sequenced for a study of blood T cell repertoires in COVID-19. The repertoire was sequenced with immunoSEQ multiplex PCR; TCRdb's copy has only in-frame clones and lacks some. The sample carries under 350,000 clones, 80% to 90% recorded once. Germline-derived CDR1 and CDR2 are SNHLY and FYNNEI. The V end lost 4 bases, the J end lost 7 bases, and 11 bases lay between the germline ends. The CDR3 extends over 14 amino acids. The receptor's source is a woman in her 70s with acute or convalescent COVID-19. This chain connects TRBV2 to TRBJ1-6; D might be TRBD1 (6 bases). Sequenced input: peripheral blood. The CDR3 here is CASSAQGGNSPLHF. CDR3 bases: TGTGCCAGCAGTGCACAGGGAGGGAATTCACCCCTCCACTTT.